The rows below give T cell receptor beta chains drawn from one sample of a study of shared clonotypes between healthy human individuals. Sequencing was performed with immunoSEQ multiplex PCR; in TCRdb, only in-frame clones are kept and a portion is missing. The sample consists of 1,400,000 or so clones, 98% of them appearing once. The sequencing sample was made of naive CD4+ T cells sorted from blood. The origin of the receptors is a man younger than 40 in good health. The CDR3 runs from the conserved cysteine through the conserved F or W. A D gene is named only where the DNA matches it firmly. Rows give clone size only sometimes, using once, few, many, or a class for an expanded clone.

J gene: TRBJ1-1; clone size: .; V gene: TRBV7-9; D gene: TRBD1; CDR3 DNA: TGTGCCAGCAGCAAAGACAGGGGGAACACTGAAGCTTTCTTT; CDR3 protein: CASSKDRGNTEAFF
J gene: TRBJ2-7; clone size: .; V gene: TRBV30; D gene: .; CDR3 DNA: TGTGCCTGGAATTCCGGGACTCAGGAGCAGTACTTC; CDR3 protein: CAWNSGTQEQYF
J gene: TRBJ1-3; clone size: .; V gene: TRBV18; D gene: .; CDR3 DNA: TGTGCCAGCTCACCGACGGCCGGGGGCTTGGACACCATATATTTT; CDR3 protein: CASSPTAGGLDTIYF
J gene: TRBJ1-2; clone size: .; V gene: TRBV25-1; D gene: TRBD1; CDR3 DNA: TGTGCCAGCAGAGGGGACAGGGGAGAATCCTATGGCTACACCTTC; CDR3 protein: CASRGDRGESYGYTF
J gene: TRBJ2-1; clone size: .; V gene: TRBV7-7; D gene: TRBD2; CDR3 DNA: TGTGCTAGCAGCAAAAACTCCGGGACTAGTTATGATGAGCAGTTCTTC; CDR3 protein: CASSKNSGTSYDEQFF
J gene: TRBJ2-7; clone size: .; V gene: TRBV2; D gene: .; CDR3 DNA: TGTGCCAGCAGTGATTCGAGAAGCGGCGAGCAGTACTTC; CDR3 protein: CASSDSRSGEQYF
J gene: TRBJ2-7; clone size: few; V gene: TRBV5-1; D gene: TRBD1; CDR3 DNA: TGCGCCAGCAGCTTGGGGACAGGCTACGAGCAGTACTTC; CDR3 protein: CASSLGTGYEQYF
J gene: TRBJ1-4; clone size: .; V gene: TRBV5-1; D gene: TRBD1; CDR3 DNA: TGCGCCAGCAGCCCCGGGACAGGAGACGAAAAACTGTTTTTT; CDR3 protein: CASSPGTGDEKLFF
J gene: TRBJ2-7; clone size: .; V gene: TRBV5-1; D gene: TRBD2; CDR3 DNA: TGCGCCAGCAGCTTGGAATTAGCGGGAGTGGACGAGCAGTACTTC; CDR3 protein: CASSLELAGVDEQYF
J gene: TRBJ2-7; clone size: .; V gene: TRBV10-3; D gene: TRBD1; CDR3 DNA: TGTGCCATCAGTGTTCTCGCCGGGACAGGCTCCTACGAGCAGTACTTC; CDR3 protein: CAISVLAGTGSYEQYF
J gene: TRBJ2-5; clone size: .; V gene: TRBV5-1; D gene: .; CDR3 DNA: TGCGCCAGCAGCGAGGGGGGCCGGGGAGAGACCCAGTACTTC; CDR3 protein: CASSEGGRGETQYF
J gene: TRBJ2-7; clone size: .; V gene: TRBV7-2; D gene: .; CDR3 DNA: TGTGCCAGCAGCTTAGTCCTTCAGGAGCAGTACTTC; CDR3 protein: CASSLVLQEQYF
J gene: TRBJ1-5; clone size: .; V gene: TRBV28; D gene: .; CDR3 DNA: TGTGCCAGCAGCCCGGCTCCGTTCAATCAGCCCCAGCATTTT; CDR3 protein: CASSPAPFNQPQHF
J gene: TRBJ1-2; clone size: .; V gene: TRBV25-1; D gene: .; CDR3 DNA: TGTGCCAGCAGTGAATCGGACGGCGTATATGGCTACACCTTC; CDR3 protein: CASSESDGVYGYTF
J gene: TRBJ2-7; clone size: .; V gene: TRBV2; D gene: .; CDR3 DNA: TGTGCCAGCAGTGAAGCGCGGAGACTAGGTCAAGAGCAGTACTTC; CDR3 protein: CASSEARRLGQEQYF
J gene: TRBJ1-5; clone size: .; V gene: TRBV21-1; D gene: .; CDR3 DNA: TGTGCCAGCAGCAAAGTATTCCAGGACAGGGTAGCCGATCAGCCCCAGCATTTT; CDR3 protein: CASSKVFQDRVADQPQHF
J gene: TRBJ2-7; clone size: .; V gene: TRBV7-9; D gene: .; CDR3 DNA: TGTGCCAGCAGCTTAGGACCTCAATACGAGCAGTACTTC; CDR3 protein: CASSLGPQYEQYF
J gene: TRBJ2-7; clone size: .; V gene: TRBV12-5; D gene: .; CDR3 DNA: TGTGCTAGTGGTTCCCGGTCCTACCCCATGGCCGAGCAGTACTTC; CDR3 protein: CASGSRSYPMAEQYF
J gene: TRBJ1-3; clone size: .; V gene: TRBV18; D gene: .; CDR3 DNA: TGTGCCAGCTCACCTTTGCCTGGAAACACCATATATTTT; CDR3 protein: CASSPLPGNTIYF
J gene: TRBJ2-3; clone size: once; V gene: TRBV28; D gene: TRBD2; CDR3 DNA: TGTGCCAGCAGTGGACTAGCGGGAGGGCTGGATACGCAGTATTTT; CDR3 protein: CASSGLAGGLDTQYF
J gene: TRBJ1-2; clone size: .; V gene: TRBV28; D gene: .; CDR3 DNA: TGTGCCAGCAGTTCTAACAGGGCTTATGGCTACACCTTC; CDR3 protein: CASSSNRAYGYTF
J gene: TRBJ1-2; clone size: .; V gene: TRBV5-1; D gene: TRBD1; CDR3 DNA: TGCGCCAGCAGTGTCGGGACAGCACCCTATGGCTACACCTTC; CDR3 protein: CASSVGTAPYGYTF
J gene: TRBJ2-7; clone size: .; V gene: TRBV28; D gene: .; CDR3 DNA: TGTGCCAGCAGACCCGGGACTGGTTTTTCCGAGCAGTACTTC; CDR3 protein: CASRPGTGFSEQYF
J gene: TRBJ1-2; clone size: .; V gene: TRBV9; D gene: .; CDR3 DNA: TGTGCCAGCAGCGTAGGTCAGAATAACTATGGCTACACCTTC; CDR3 protein: CASSVGQNNYGYTF
J gene: TRBJ2-2; clone size: .; V gene: TRBV5-1; D gene: .; CDR3 DNA: TGCGCCAGCAGCCGGAGGAGGAACACCGGGGAGCTGTTTTTT; CDR3 protein: CASSRRRNTGELFF
J gene: TRBJ2-1; clone size: .; V gene: TRBV5-6; D gene: .; CDR3 DNA: TGTGCCAGCAGCTTGCCATGGACGGGAGCGGTGAATGAGCAGTTCTTC; CDR3 protein: CASSLPWTGAVNEQFF
J gene: TRBJ2-1; clone size: .; V gene: TRBV29-1; D gene: TRBD2; CDR3 DNA: TGCAGCGTTACTGGACCCGGGACTAGCTTCAATGAGCAGTTCTTC; CDR3 protein: CSVTGPGTSFNEQFF
J gene: TRBJ2-1; clone size: .; V gene: TRBV11-2; D gene: .; CDR3 DNA: TGTGCCAGCAGCGGAGGTGGCGTTGAGCAGTTCTTC; CDR3 protein: CASSGGGVEQFF
J gene: TRBJ2-3; clone size: .; V gene: TRBV7-2; D gene: TRBD1; CDR3 DNA: TGTGCCAGCAGCTTGAACAGGGGGAGCACAGATACGCAGTATTTT; CDR3 protein: CASSLNRGSTDTQYF
J gene: TRBJ2-5; clone size: .; V gene: TRBV27; D gene: .; CDR3 DNA: TGTGCCAGCAGCAGGAAATCTCCGGGATCCAGTATTCATGAAGAGACCCAGTACTTC; CDR3 protein: CASSRKSPGSSIHEETQYF
J gene: TRBJ1-2; clone size: .; V gene: TRBV27; D gene: .; CDR3 DNA: TGTGCCAGCAGTTTAAGGGCCAGGGACGGCTACACCTTC; CDR3 protein: CASSLRARDGYTF
J gene: TRBJ1-5; clone size: .; V gene: TRBV4-1; D gene: TRBD1; CDR3 DNA: TGCGCCAGCAGCCAAGATACCCAGACAGGGTCGTGGAGCAATCAGCCCCAGCATTTT; CDR3 protein: CASSQDTQTGSWSNQPQHF
J gene: TRBJ1-2; clone size: .; V gene: TRBV6-1; D gene: .; CDR3 DNA: TGTGCCAGCAGTGTCCACAGGGTCGATGGCTACACCTTC; CDR3 protein: CASSVHRVDGYTF
J gene: TRBJ2-1; clone size: .; V gene: TRBV18; D gene: .; CDR3 DNA: TGTGCCAGCTCACCTTTAGAGGGTGCCAATGAGCAGTTCTTC; CDR3 protein: CASSPLEGANEQFF
J gene: TRBJ1-1; clone size: .; V gene: TRBV15; D gene: TRBD1; CDR3 DNA: TGTGCCACCAGGACAGGGTACATGAACACTGAAGCTTTCTTT; CDR3 protein: CATRTGYMNTEAFF
J gene: TRBJ2-3; clone size: .; V gene: TRBV5-1; D gene: .; CDR3 DNA: TGCGCCAGCAGCTTGGACAGGAGTTACACAGATACGCAGTATTTT; CDR3 protein: CASSLDRSYTDTQYF
J gene: TRBJ2-3; clone size: .; V gene: TRBV7-9; D gene: .; CDR3 DNA: TGTGCCCTCAGCCCAGATACGCAGTATTTT; CDR3 protein: CALSPDTQYF
J gene: TRBJ1-3; clone size: .; V gene: TRBV11-2; D gene: .; CDR3 DNA: TGTGCCAGCAGCACGAGGGTTGGCAGCTCTGGAAACACCATATATTTT; CDR3 protein: CASSTRVGSSGNTIYF
J gene: TRBJ1-5; clone size: .; V gene: TRBV28; D gene: .; CDR3 DNA: TGTGCCAGCAGTTTACGGGGGGCAAAAAATCAGCCCCAGCATTTT; CDR3 protein: CASSLRGAKNQPQHF